This entry is about one TCR beta chain. This same CDR3 is encoded by further DNA sequences in the sample. This sample was included in a study of blood T cell repertoires in COVID-19. The CDR3 is 14 residues long. Unmatched junction bases numbered 1, after V lost 3 bases and J lost 3 bases. Per the germline V gene, CDR1 is LGHDT and CDR2 is YNNKEL (reference sequence). Profiling relied on immunoSEQ multiplex PCR, and the TCRdb table lists in-frame clones only, not all of them. The table includes 250,000 to 350,000 clones, 87% detected once. The receptor's source is a woman in her forties or fifties who had recovered from COVID-19. What was sequenced was peripheral blood. This chain connects TRBV3-1 (or the pseudogene TRBV3-2) to TRBJ2-7; 11 bases map to TRBD1. In DNA form, the CDR3 reads TGTGCCAGCAGCCAGGGGACAGGGGGCTACGAGCAGTACTTC. This gives the protein CASSQGTGGYEQYF.